This TCR beta chain appears in the sequencing data of a study of siplizumab effects on memory and regulatory T cells. Germline CDR1 and CDR2: LNHNV and YYDKDF (reference sequence). V was cut by 3 bases and J by 6 bases, with 14 bases left in between. The CDR3 has 14 amino acids. Repertoires were generated with immunoSEQ multiplex PCR, while TCRdb's copy carries only in-frame clones and drops some. The sample consists of more than 95,000 clones, 93% of them appearing once. Sample: Tregs sorted from blood. The V call is TRBV15, the J call TRBJ1-2; D is unclear. The TCR was taken from a human donor in good health. CDR3 DNA sequence: TGTGCCACCAGCAGCGATCGGGAATACAATGGCTACACCTTC. Translated: CATSSDREYNGYTF.